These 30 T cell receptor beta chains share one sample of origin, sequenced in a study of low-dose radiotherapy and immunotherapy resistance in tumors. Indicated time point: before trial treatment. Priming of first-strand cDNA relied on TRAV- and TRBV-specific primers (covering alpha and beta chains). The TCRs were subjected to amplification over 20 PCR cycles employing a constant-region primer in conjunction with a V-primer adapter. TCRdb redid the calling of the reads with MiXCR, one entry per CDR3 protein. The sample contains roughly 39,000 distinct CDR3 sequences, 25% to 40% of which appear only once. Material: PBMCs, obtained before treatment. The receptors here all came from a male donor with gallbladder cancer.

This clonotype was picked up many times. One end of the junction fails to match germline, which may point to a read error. CDR3 residues: CASSDTGNQPQHF. As DNA, the CDR3 is TGCGCCAGCAGTGACACCGGCAATCAGCCCCAGCATTTT. The gene calls are TRBV2 and TRBJ1-5, with D uncertain. The CDR3 is 13 residues long. Per the germline V gene, CDR1 is SNHLY and CDR2 is FYNNEI.

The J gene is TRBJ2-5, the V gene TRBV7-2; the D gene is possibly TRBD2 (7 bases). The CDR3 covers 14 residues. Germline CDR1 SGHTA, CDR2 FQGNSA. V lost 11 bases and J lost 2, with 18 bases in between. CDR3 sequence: CASIQGSGQETQYF. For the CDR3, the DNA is TGTGCCTCCATACAGGGTAGCGGGCAAGAGACCCAGTACTTC.

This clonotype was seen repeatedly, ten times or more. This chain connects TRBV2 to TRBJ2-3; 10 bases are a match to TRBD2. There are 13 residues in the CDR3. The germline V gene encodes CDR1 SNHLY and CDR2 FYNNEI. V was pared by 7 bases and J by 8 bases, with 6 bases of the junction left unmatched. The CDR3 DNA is TGTGCCAGCAAGGGTCTAGCGGGAGCTACGCAGTATTTT. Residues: CASKGLAGATQYF.

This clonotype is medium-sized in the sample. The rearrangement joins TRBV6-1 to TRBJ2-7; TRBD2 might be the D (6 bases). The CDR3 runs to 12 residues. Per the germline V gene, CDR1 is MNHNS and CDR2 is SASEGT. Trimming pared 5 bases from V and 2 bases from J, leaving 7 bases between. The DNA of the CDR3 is TGTGCCAGCAGTCCGGGGGCCTACGAGCAGTACTTC. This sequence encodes CASSPGAYEQYF.

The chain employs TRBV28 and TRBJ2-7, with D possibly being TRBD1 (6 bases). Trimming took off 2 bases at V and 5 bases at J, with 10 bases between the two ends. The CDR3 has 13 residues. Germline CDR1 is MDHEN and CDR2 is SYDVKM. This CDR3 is CASSLRPGDEQYF. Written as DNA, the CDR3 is TGTGCCAGCAGTTTAAGGCCAGGGGACGAGCAGTACTTC.

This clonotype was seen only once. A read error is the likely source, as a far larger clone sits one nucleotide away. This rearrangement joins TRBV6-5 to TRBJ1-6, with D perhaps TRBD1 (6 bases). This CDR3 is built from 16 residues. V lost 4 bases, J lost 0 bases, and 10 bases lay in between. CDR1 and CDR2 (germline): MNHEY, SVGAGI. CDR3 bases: TGTGCCAGCAGTTCACAGGGTCACTCCTATAATTCACCCCTCCACTTT. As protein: CASSSQGHSYNSPLHF.

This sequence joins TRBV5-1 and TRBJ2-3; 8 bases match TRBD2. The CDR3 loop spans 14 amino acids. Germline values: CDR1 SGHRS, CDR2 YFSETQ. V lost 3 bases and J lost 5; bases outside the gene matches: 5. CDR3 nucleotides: TGCGCCAGCAGCTCCAGCGGGGGCAGAGATACGCAGTATTTT. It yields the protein CASSSSGGRDTQYF.

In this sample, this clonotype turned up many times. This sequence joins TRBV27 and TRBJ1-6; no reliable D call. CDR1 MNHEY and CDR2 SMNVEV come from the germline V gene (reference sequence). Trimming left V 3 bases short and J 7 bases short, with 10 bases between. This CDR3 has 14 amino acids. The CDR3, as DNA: TGTGCCAGCAGTTTTGGGCAGGCAAATTCACCCCTCCACTTT. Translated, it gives CASSFGQANSPLHF.

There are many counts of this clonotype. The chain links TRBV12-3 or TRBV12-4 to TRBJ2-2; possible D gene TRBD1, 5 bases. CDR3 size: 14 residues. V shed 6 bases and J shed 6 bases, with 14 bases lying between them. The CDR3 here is CASRGRVNPGELFF. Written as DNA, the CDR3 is TGTGCCAGCAGGGGCAGGGTGAATCCCGGGGAGCTGTTTTTT.

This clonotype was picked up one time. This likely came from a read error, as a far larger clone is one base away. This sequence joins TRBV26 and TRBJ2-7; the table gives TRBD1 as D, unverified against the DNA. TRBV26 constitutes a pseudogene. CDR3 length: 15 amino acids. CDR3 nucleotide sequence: TGTGCCGGCACCCTAGGTACAGGGGGCGCGAGTGAGCAGTACTTC. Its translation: CAGTLGTGGASEQYF.

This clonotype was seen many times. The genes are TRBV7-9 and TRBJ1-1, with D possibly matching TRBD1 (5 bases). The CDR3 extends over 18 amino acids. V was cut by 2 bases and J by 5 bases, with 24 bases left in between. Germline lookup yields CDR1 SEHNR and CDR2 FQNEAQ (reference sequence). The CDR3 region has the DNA TGTGCCAGCAGCTTAACCCAACTGTTCGGGGGGGGATGGACTGAAGCTTTCTTT. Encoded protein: CASSLTQLFGGGWTEAFF.

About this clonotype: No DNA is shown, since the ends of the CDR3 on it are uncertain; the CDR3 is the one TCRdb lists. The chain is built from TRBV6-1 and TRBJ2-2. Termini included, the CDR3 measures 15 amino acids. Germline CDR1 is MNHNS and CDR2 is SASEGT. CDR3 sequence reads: CASSEGPNTGELFFF.

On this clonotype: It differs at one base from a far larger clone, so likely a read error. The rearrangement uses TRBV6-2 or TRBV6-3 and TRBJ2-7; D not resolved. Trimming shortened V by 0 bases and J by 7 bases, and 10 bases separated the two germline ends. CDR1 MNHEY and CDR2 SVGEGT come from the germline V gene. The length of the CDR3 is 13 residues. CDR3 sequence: CASSYSLYNEQYF. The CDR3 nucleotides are TGTGCCAGCAGTTACTCGCTTTACAATGAGCAGTACTTC.

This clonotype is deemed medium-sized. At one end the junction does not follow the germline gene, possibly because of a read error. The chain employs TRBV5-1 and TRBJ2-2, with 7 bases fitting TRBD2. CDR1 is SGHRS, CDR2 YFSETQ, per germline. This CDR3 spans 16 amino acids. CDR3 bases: TGTGCCAGCAGCCTTACTAGCGAGCGCGGCACCGGGGAGCTGTTTTTT. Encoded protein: CASSLTSERGTGELFF.

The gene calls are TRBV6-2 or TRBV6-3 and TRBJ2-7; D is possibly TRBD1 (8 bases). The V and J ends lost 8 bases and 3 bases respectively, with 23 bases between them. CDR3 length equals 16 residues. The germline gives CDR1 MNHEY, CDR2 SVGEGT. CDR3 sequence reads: CASQGKAGQDSYEQYF. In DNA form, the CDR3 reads TGTGCCAGCCAAGGAAAAGCGGGACAGGATAGCTACGAGCAGTACTTC.

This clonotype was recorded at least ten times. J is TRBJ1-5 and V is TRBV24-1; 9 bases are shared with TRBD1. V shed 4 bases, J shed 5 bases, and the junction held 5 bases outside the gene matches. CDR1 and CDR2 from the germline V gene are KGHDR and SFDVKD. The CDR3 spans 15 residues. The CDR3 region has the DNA TGTGCCACCAGTGAGGCGGGACAGGGTCATCAGCCCCAGCATTTT. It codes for CATSEAGQGHQPQHF.

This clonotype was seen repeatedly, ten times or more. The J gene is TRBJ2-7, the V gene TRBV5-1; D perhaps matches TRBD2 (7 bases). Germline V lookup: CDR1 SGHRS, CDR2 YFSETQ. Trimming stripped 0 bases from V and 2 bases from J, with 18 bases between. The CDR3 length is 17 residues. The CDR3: CASSLERGGALPYEQYF. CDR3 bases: TGCGCCAGCAGCTTGGAACGAGGGGGGGCCCTCCCCTACGAGCAGTACTTC. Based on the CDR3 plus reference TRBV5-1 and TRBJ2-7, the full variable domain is KAGVTQTPRYLIKTRGQQVTLSCSPISGHRSVSWYQQTPGQGLQFLFEYFSETQRNKGNFPGRFSGRQFSNSRSEMNVSTLELGDSALYLCASSLERGGALPYEQYFGPGTRLTVT.

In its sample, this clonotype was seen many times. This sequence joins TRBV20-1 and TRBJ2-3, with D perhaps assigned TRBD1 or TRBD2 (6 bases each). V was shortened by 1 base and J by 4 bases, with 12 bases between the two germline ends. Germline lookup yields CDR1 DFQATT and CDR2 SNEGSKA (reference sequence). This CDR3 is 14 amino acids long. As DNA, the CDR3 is TGCAGTGCTAGAGGGAGGGGGAGCCCAGATACGCAGTATTTT. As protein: CSARGRGSPDTQYF.

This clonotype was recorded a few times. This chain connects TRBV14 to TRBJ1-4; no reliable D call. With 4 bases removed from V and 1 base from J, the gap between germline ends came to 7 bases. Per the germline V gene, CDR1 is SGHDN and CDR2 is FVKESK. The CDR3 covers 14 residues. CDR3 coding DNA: TGTGCCAGCAGCCCCCGAGTAACTAATGAAAAACTGTTTTTT. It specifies CASSPRVTNEKLFF.

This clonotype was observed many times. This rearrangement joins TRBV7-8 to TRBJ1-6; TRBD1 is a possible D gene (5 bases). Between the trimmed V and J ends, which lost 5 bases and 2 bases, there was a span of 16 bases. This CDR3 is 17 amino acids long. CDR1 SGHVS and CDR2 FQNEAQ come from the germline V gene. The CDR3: CASSLQTGGAYNSPLHF. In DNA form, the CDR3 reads TGTGCCAGCAGCCTACAAACAGGCGGGGCCTATAATTCACCCCTCCACTTT.

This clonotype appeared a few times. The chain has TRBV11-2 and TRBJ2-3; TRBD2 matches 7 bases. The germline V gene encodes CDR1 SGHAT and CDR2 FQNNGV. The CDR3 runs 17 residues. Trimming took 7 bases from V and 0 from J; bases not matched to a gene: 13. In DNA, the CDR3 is TGTGCCAGCACCCTCGGTTGGGGGGGGACTAGCACAGATACGCAGTATTTT. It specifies CASTLGWGGTSTDTQYF.

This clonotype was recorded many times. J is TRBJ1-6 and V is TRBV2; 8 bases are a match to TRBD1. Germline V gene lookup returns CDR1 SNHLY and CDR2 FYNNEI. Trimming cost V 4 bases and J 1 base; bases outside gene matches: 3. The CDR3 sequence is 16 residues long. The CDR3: CASSARQGSYNSPLHF. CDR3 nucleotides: TGTGCCAGCAGTGCCCGACAGGGGTCCTATAATTCACCCCTCCACTTT.

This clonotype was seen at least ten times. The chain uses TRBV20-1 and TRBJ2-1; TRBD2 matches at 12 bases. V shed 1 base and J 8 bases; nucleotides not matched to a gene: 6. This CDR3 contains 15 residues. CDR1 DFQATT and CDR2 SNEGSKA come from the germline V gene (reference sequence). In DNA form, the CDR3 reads TGCAGTGCTAGAGGTCCACTAGCGGGAGGTTATGAGCAGTTCTTC. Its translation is CSARGPLAGGYEQFF.

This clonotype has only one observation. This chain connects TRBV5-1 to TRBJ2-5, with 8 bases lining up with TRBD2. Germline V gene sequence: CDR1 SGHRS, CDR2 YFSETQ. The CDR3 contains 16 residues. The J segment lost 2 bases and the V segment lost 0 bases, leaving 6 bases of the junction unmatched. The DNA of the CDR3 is TGCGCCAGCAGCTTGGGGGCGGGGGGACCTCAAGAGACCCAGTACTTC. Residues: CASSLGAGGPQETQYF.

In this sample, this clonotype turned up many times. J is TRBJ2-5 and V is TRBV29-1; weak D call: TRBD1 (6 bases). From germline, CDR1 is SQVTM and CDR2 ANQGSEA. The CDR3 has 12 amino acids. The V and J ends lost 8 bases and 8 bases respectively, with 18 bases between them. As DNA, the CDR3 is TGCAGCTTCGGACAGCGTTTTGGCACCCAGTACTTC. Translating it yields CSFGQRFGTQYF.

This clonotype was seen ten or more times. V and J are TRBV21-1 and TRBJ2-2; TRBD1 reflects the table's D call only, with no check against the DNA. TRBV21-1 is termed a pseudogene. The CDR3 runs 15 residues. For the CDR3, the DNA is TGTGCCAGCAGCCCGTGCAGGGCAAACACCGGGGAGCTGTTTTTT. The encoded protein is CASSPCRANTGELFF.

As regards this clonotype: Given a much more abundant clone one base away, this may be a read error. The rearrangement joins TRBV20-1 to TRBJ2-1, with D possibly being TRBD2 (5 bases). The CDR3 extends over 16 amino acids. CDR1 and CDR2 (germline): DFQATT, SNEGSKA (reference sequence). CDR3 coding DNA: TGCAGTGCTAGAACCCTCGGGCCTAGCTCCTACGATGAGCAGTTCTTC. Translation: CSARTLGPSSYDEQFF.

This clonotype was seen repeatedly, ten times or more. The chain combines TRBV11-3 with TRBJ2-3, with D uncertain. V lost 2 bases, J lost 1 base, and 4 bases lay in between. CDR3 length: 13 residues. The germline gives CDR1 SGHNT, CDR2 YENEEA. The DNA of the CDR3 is TGTGCCAGCAGCTTATCTGGCACAGATACGCAGTATTTT. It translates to CASSLSGTDTQYF.

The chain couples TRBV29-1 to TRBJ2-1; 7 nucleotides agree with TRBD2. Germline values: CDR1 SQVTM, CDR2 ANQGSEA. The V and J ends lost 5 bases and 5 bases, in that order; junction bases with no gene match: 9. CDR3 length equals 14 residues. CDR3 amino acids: CSVFGGSSDNEQFF. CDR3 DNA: TGCAGCGTTTTCGGCGGGAGTAGTGACAATGAGCAGTTCTTC.

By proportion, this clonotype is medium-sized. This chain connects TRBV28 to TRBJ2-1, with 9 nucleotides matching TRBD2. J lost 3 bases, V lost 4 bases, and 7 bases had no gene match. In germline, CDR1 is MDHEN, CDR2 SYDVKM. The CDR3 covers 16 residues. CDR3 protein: CASSSASGGLYNEQFF. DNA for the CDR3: TGTGCCAGCAGTTCGGCGAGCGGGGGGCTCTACAATGAGCAGTTCTTC.